The next 7 T cell receptor beta chains were all read from a single sample in a study of blood T cell repertoires in COVID-19. Repertoires were generated with immunoSEQ multiplex PCR, while TCRdb's copy carries only in-frame clones and drops some. The data hold a few hundred thousand clones, with 80% to 85% observed a single time. Source material: peripheral blood. These receptor sequences come from a young woman who had recovered from COVID-19.

V usage is TRBV9 and J usage is TRBJ1-6; D unresolved. The germline CDR1 and CDR2 sequences are SGDLS and YYNGEE. V was shortened by 0 bases and J by 7 bases, with 5 bases between the two germline ends. The CDR3 totals 13 residues. The CDR3 nucleotides are TGTGCCAGCAGCGTAGGGGCAAATTCACCCCTCCACTTT. As protein: CASSVGANSPLHF.

The rearrangement uses TRBV20-1 and TRBJ2-1; perhaps TRBD2 as D (6 bases). The CDR3 is 14 residues long. In germline, CDR1 is DFQATT, CDR2 SNEGSKA (reference sequence). V was trimmed by 3 bases and J by 0 bases, leaving 9 bases between them. This chain's CDR3 is CSASRGSSYNEQFF. DNA of the CDR3: TGCAGTGCTAGTCGGGGGAGCTCCTACAATGAGCAGTTCTTC.

The J gene is TRBJ2-1, the V gene TRBV19; 13 bases are a match to TRBD2. This CDR3 region has 15 residues. Germline CDR1 and CDR2: LNHDA and SQIVND (reference sequence). Unmatched junction bases numbered 10, after V lost 5 bases and J lost 12 bases. For the CDR3, the DNA is TGTGCCAGTAGTGACGGGACTAGCGGGATAATCGGGCAGTTCTTC. Amino acid sequence: CASSDGTSGIIGQFF.

The chain combines TRBV20-1 with TRBJ2-1; D not certain. CDR1 is DFQATT and CDR2 is SNEGSKA in the germline V gene (reference sequence). This CDR3 has 11 residues. V lost 1 base and J lost 5, with 3 bases in between. The CDR3 here is CSARGNNEQFF. CDR3 nucleotide sequence: TGCAGTGCTAGAGGTAACAATGAGCAGTTCTTC.

The genes are TRBV14 and TRBJ2-2; 7 nucleotides match TRBD1. Germline assignment: CDR1 SGHDN and CDR2 FVKESK. The CDR3 sequence is 13 residues long. Losses at the gene ends were 7 bases for V and 4 bases for J; bases not matched to a gene: 3. Written as DNA, the CDR3 is TGTGCCAGCACGACAGGGCTCACCGGGGAGCTGTTTTTT. Its protein is CASTTGLTGELFF.

V usage is TRBV2 and J usage is TRBJ2-7, with 8 positions matching TRBD1. The V gene end was trimmed by 9 bases and the J gene end by 4 bases; junction bases not matched to a gene: 8. Germline values: CDR1 SNHLY, CDR2 FYNNEI. The CDR3 extends over 13 amino acids. CDR3 in amino acids: CASLTGVGYEQYF. The CDR3 DNA follows: TGTGCCAGTTTGACAGGGGTGGGGTACGAGCAGTACTTC.

This chain uses TRBV5-1 with TRBJ2-7; 9 bases fit TRBD2. Germline values: CDR1 SGHRS, CDR2 YFSETQ. The trim removed 0 bases at V and 0 bases at J, leaving 1 base unmatched. CDR3 size: 15 residues. CDR3 sequence reads: CASSLGLAASYEQYF. The CDR3 nucleotides read TGCGCCAGCAGCTTGGGACTAGCGGCCTCCTACGAGCAGTACTTC.